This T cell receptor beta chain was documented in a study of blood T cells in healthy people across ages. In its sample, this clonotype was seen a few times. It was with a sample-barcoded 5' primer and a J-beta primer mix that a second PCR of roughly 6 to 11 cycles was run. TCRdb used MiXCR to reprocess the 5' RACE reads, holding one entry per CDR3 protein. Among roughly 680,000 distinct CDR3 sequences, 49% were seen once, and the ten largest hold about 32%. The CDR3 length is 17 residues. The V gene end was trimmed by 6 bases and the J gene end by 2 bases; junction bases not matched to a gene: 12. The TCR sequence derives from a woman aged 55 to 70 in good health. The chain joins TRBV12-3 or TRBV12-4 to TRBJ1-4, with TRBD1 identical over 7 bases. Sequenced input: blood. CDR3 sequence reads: CASSPQTGVTTNEKLFF. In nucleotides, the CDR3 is TGTGCCAGCAGCCCCCAAACAGGGGTCACGACTAATGAAAAACTGTTTTTT.